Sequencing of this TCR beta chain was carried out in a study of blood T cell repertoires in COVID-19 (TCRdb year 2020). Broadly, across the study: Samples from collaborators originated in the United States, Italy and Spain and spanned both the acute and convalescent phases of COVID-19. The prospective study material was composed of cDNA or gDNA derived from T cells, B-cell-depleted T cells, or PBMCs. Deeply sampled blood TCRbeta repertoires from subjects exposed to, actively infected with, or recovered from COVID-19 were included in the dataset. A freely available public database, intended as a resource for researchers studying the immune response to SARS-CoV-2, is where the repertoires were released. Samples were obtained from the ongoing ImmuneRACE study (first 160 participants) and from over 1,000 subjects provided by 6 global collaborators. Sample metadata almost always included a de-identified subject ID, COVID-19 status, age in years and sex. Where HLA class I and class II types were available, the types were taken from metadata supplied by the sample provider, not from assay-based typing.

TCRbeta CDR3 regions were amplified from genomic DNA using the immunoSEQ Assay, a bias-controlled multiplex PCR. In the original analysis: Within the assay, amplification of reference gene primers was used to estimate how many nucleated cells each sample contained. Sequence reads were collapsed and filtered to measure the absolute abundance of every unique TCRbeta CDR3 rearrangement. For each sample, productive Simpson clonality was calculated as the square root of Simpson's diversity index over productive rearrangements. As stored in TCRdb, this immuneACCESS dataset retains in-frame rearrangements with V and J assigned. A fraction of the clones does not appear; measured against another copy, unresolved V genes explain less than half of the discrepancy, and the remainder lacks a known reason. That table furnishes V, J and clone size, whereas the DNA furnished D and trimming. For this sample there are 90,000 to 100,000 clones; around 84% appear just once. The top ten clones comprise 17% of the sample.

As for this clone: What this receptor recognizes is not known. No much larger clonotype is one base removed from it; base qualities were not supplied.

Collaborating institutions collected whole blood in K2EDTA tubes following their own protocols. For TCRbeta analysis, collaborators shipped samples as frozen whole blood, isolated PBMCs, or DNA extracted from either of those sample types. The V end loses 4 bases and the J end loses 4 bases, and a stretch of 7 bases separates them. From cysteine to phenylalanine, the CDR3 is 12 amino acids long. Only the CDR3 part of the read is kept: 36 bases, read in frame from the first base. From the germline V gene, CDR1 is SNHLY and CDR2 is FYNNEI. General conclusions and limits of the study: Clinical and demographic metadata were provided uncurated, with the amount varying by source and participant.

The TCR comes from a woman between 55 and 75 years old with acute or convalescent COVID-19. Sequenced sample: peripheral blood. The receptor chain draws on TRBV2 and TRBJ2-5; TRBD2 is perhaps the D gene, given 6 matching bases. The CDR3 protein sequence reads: CASSGLVETQYF. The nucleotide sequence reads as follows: TGTGCCAGCAGTGGACTAGTAGAGACCCAGTACTTC.